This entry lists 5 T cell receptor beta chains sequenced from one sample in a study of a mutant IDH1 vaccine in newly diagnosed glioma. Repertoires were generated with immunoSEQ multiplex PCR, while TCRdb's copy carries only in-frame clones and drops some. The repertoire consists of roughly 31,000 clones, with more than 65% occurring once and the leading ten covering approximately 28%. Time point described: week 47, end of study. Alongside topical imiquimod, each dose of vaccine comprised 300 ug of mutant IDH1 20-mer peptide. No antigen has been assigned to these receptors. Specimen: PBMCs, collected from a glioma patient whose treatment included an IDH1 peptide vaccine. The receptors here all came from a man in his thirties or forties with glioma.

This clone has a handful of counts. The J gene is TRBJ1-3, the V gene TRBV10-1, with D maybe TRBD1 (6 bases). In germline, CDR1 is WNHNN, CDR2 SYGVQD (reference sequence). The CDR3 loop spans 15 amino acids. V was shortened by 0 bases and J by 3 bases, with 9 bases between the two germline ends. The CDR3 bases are TGCGCCAGCAGTGAGTCGGGGACACGTGGAAACACCATATATTTT. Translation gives CASSESGTRGNTIYF.

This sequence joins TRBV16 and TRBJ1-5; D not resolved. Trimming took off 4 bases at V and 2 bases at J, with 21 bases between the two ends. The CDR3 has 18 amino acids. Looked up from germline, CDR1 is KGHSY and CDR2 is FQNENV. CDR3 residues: CASSPVEVGVLGNQPQHF. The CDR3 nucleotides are TGTGCCAGCAGCCCCGTAGAAGTCGGGGTCTTAGGCAATCAGCCCCAGCATTTT.

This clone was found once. The CDR3 spells CASREGGLRGYTF. DNA of the CDR3: TGTGCCAGCAGGGAGGGGGGGCTCCGTGGCTACACCTTC. The chain is built from TRBV2 and TRBJ1-2; perhaps TRBD1 as D (6 bases). The length of the CDR3 is 13 residues. The V and J ends lost 6 bases and 7 bases respectively, with 15 bases between them. Germline CDR1 SNHLY, CDR2 FYNNEI.

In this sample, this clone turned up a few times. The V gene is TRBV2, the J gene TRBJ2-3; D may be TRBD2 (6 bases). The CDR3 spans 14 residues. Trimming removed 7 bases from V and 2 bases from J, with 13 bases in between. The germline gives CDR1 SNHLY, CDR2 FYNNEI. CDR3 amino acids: CASTISGNTDTQYF. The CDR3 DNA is TGTGCCAGCACCATTAGCGGTAACACAGATACGCAGTATTTT.

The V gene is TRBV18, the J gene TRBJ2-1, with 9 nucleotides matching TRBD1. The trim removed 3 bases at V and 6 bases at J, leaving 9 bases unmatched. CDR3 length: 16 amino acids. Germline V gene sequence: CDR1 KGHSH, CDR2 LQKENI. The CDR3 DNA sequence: TGTGCCAGCTCACCTGCACAGGGGGCGAGCGGCAATGAGCAGTTCTTC. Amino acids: CASSPAQGASGNEQFF.